The 32 T cell receptor beta chains below all came from one sample that was sequenced in a study of T cells in Graves' hyperthyroidism and ophthalmopathy. The source material, RNA transcripts, was used to amplify TCR beta CDR3 regions. Researchers ran a first-round RT-PCR on the TCR CDR3 using the HTBI primer set. TCRdb re-called the multiplex PCR reads with MiXCR, one entry per CDR3 protein. The table records some 350,000 distinct CDR3 sequences, roughly an eighth of them present only once. Sequenced input: blood. All receptors derive from a middle-aged woman with Graves' ophthalmopathy.

The CDR3 DNA is TGTGCCAGCAGTCGGGGACACCACTCCTACGAGCAGTACTTC. This sequence encodes CASSRGHHSYEQYF. V and J are TRBV28 and TRBJ2-7; TRBD1 is a possible D gene (6 bases). Deletions cut 5 bases from V and 0 bases from J, with 11 bases between. Germline CDR1 is MDHEN and CDR2 is SYDVKM. This CDR3 has 14 residues. Full variable domain (missing parts from reference TRBV28 and TRBJ2-7): DVKVTQSSRYLVKRTGEKVFLECVQDMDHENMFWYRQDPGLGLRLIYFSYDVKMKEKGDIPEGYSVSREKKERFSLILESASTNQTSMYLCASSRGHHSYEQYFGPGTRLTVT.

At least ten counts were recorded for this clonotype. This chain links TRBV7-2 with TRBJ2-3; TRBD2 aligns across 9 bases. V gave up 3 bases and J gave up 1 base; unmatched junction bases: 14. Germline CDR1 and CDR2: SGHTA and FQGNSA. This CDR3 has 19 residues. DNA for the CDR3: TGTGCCAGCAGCTTGCCGGGACTAGCTGTTTTGGGGGGCACAGATACGCAGTATTTT. This encodes CASSLPGLAVLGGTDTQYF.

In this sample, this clonotype turned up many times. This chain connects TRBV11-2 to TRBJ2-7; 8 nucleotides align to TRBD1. This CDR3 is built from 13 residues. The ends lost 2 bases at V and 6 bases at J; junction bases unmatched: 3. CDR1 and CDR2 from the germline V gene are SGHAT and FQNNGV. The CDR3 loop reads CASSLIDRGEQYF. The CDR3 DNA sequence: TGTGCCAGCAGCTTAATTGACAGGGGCGAGCAGTACTTC.

V gene TRBV11-2 combines with J gene TRBJ1-4; no firm D call. Germline CDR1 reads SGHAT; CDR2 reads FQNNGV. This CDR3 region has 16 residues. Trimming stripped 5 bases from V and 5 bases from J, with 18 bases between. This CDR3 is CASSPGISTGNEKLFF. CDR3 bases: TGTGCCAGCAGCCCGGGGATCTCGACCGGAAATGAAAAACTGTTTTTT.

Many counts were recorded for this clonotype. The chain links TRBV15 to TRBJ2-1; unclear D gene. Germline-derived CDR1 and CDR2 are LNHNV and YYDKDF (reference sequence). Trimming cost V 7 bases and J 0 bases, with 16 bases left between them. This CDR3 spans 16 amino acids. As DNA, the CDR3 is TGTGCCACCAACCTACACGGACCCAGCTCCTACAATGAGCAGTTCTTC. Protein: CATNLHGPSSYNEQFF.

This clonotype occurred once. The gene calls are TRBV7-9 and TRBJ1-5; tentatively, D is TRBD1 (6 bases). The CDR3 runs 14 residues. Germline CDR1 SEHNR, CDR2 FQNEAQ (reference sequence). V was trimmed by 0 bases and J by 9 bases, leaving 12 bases between them. CDR3 bases: TGTGCCAGCAGCTTAGCACAGGGAGTGGGGCCCCAGCATTTT. Protein: CASSLAQGVGPQHF.

The DNA of the CDR3 is TGCGCCAGCAGCTGGGGGACAACTAACACTGAAGCTTTCTTT. Translation: CASSWGTTNTEAFF. This chain uses TRBV4-1 with TRBJ1-1; the D gene is possibly TRBD1 (6 bases). Germline V lookup: CDR1 MGHRA, CDR2 YSYEKL. Between the trimmed V and J ends, which lost 5 bases and 2 bases, there was a span of 12 bases. CDR3 size: 14 residues.

Many counts were recorded for this clonotype. V and J are TRBV6-5 and TRBJ1-2, with a tentative D call TRBD1 (6 bases). Germline lookup yields CDR1 MNHEY and CDR2 SVGAGI. The CDR3 has 15 residues. V was shortened by 0 bases and J by 2 bases, with 10 bases between the two germline ends. CDR3 sequence: CASSYSRQENYGYTF. CDR3 nucleotides: TGTGCCAGCAGTTACTCGAGACAGGAGAACTATGGCTACACCTTC.

In its sample, this clonotype was seen a few times. The V call is TRBV5-4, the J call TRBJ2-2; 10 nucleotides agree with TRBD2. J was trimmed by 4 bases and V by 0 bases; bases with no gene match: 12. The CDR3 runs 19 residues. Germline CDR1 and CDR2: SGHNT and YYREEE (reference sequence). Here the CDR3 DNA reads TGTGCCAGCAGCTTGGGGGCTAGCGGGGGTCTCCTTAGCACCGGGGAGCTGTTTTTT. This gives the protein CASSLGASGGLLSTGELFF.

The CDR3 loop is CASSLVAGLQETQYF. For the CDR3, the DNA is TGCGCCAGCAGCTTGGTAGCGGGGTTACAAGAGACCCAGTACTTC. The chain carries TRBV5-1 and TRBJ2-5; 8 positions agree with TRBD2. V lost 0 bases and J lost 2; bases outside the gene matches: 3. CDR1 and CDR2 from the germline V gene are SGHRS and YFSETQ. CDR3 size: 15 residues. Together with reference TRBV5-1 and TRBJ2-5, the CDR3 gives the full variable domain: KAGVTQTPRYLIKTRGQQVTLSCSPISGHRSVSWYQQTPGQGLQFLFEYFSETQRNKGNFPGRFSGRQFSNSRSEMNVSTLELGDSALYLCASSLVAGLQETQYFGPGTRLLVL.

Comments on this clonotype: With a much larger clone just one base away, this may be a read error. The chain links TRBV11-3 to TRBJ2-1; 8 bases align to TRBD1. The CDR3 is 15 residues long. The germline gives CDR1 SGHNT, CDR2 YENEEA. In DNA, the CDR3 is TGTGCCAGCAGCTTAAACAGGGGGGTCTACAATGAGCAGCTCTTC. Translating gives CASSLNRGVYNEQLF.

This clonotype was observed at least ten times. The chain employs TRBV5-5 and TRBJ2-7; a possible D gene is TRBD1 (5 bases). V was trimmed by 2 bases and J by 3 bases, leaving 12 bases between them. Germline V lookup: CDR1 SGHKS, CDR2 YYEKEE (reference sequence). CDR3 length equals 14 residues. CDR3 amino acids: CASSFEAGFYEQYF. In DNA, the CDR3 is TGTGCCAGCAGCTTTGAGGCAGGGTTCTACGAGCAGTACTTC.

This clonotype has ten or more counts. The chain has TRBV5-1 and TRBJ1-2; TRBD1 agrees at 9 bases. In germline, CDR1 is SGHRS, CDR2 YFSETQ. V dropped 4 bases and J dropped 8; count of bases not matched to a gene: 9. This CDR3 is 14 amino acids long. The CDR3 protein is CASSREQGAKGYTF. The CDR3, as DNA: TGCGCCAGCAGCCGGGAACAGGGGGCTAAAGGCTACACCTTC.

This clonotype was counted at least ten times. This rearrangement joins TRBV12-3 or TRBV12-4 to TRBJ1-5, with D perhaps TRBD1 (6 bases). This CDR3 comprises 18 residues. Trimming pared 6 bases from V and 2 bases from J, leaving 23 bases between. DNA of the CDR3: TGTGCCAGCAGCCCCCGGGTCAGCGGGGGCTGGGGCAATCAGCCCCAGCATTTT. Amino acid sequence: CASSPRVSGGWGNQPQHF.

Only a few counts were recorded for this clonotype. This chain connects TRBV10-2 to TRBJ2-2; D gene unclear. The ends were cut back, 2 bases at V and 3 bases at J, with 4 bases in the middle. This CDR3 region has 13 residues. The germline CDR1 and CDR2 sequences are WSHSY and SAAADI. In nucleotides, the CDR3 is TGCGCCAGCAGTGAGACCTACACCGGGGAGCTGTTTTTT. Protein: CASSETYTGELFF.

This clonotype came up a few times. This rearrangement joins TRBV25-1 to TRBJ1-5; D perhaps matches TRBD1 (6 bases). The germline CDR1 and CDR2 sequences are MGHDK and SYGVNS. The CDR3 runs to 14 residues. V shed 8 bases and J shed 5 bases, with 16 bases lying between them. The CDR3 region has the DNA TGTGCCAGCGGGGGACACAGGGACTATCAGCCCCAGCATTTT. The encoded protein is CASGGHRDYQPQHF.

Many counts were recorded for this clonotype. The chain combines TRBV12-5 with TRBJ1-1; the D is unclear. From germline, CDR1 is LGHNT and CDR2 FRNRAP. There are 16 residues in the CDR3. V gave up 0 bases and J gave up 5 bases, with 16 bases separating them. DNA of the CDR3: TGTGCTAGTGGTTTGGTACGGTCCGGGCTGGGTACTGAAGCTTTCTTT. This sequence encodes CASGLVRSGLGTEAFF. Variable domain in full (rest from reference TRBV12-5 and TRBJ1-1): DARVTQTPRHKVTEMGQEVTMRCQPILGHNTVFWYRQTMMQGLELLAYFRNRAPLDDSGMPKDRFSAEMPDATLATLKIQPSEPRDSAVYFCASGLVRSGLGTEAFFGQGTRLTVV.

This clonotype was observed many times. The chain joins TRBV6-1 to TRBJ2-1; D is possibly TRBD1 (5 bases). The CDR3 consists of 12 residues. Trimming pared 2 bases from V and 6 bases from J, leaving 5 bases between. Germline values: CDR1 MNHNS, CDR2 SASEGT. CDR3 DNA sequence: TGTGCCAGCAGTGAACAGGGCAATGAGCAGTTCTTC. Translated, it gives CASSEQGNEQFF.

The CDR3: CASSLATLPGRGEAFF. CDR3 bases: TGTGCCAGCAGCTTAGCAACCCTACCAGGGAGGGGTGAAGCTTTCTTT. The V gene is TRBV7-6, the J gene TRBJ1-1, with a tentative D call TRBD1 (5 bases). CDR3 length: 16 amino acids. Germline CDR1 reads SGHVS; CDR2 reads FNYEAQ. V gave up 0 bases and J gave up 7 bases, with 18 bases separating them.

The rearrangement uses TRBV12-3 or TRBV12-4 and TRBJ2-1; no reliable D call. V lost 9 bases and J 2 bases, leaving 8 bases between the germline ends. The length of the CDR3 is 12 residues. The CDR3 is CASARAYNEQFF. CDR3 DNA sequence: TGTGCCAGTGCACGGGCCTACAATGAGCAGTTCTTC.

This clonotype was observed many times. The chain carries TRBV12-3 or TRBV12-4 and TRBJ2-3, with 7 bases that match TRBD2. This CDR3 is 14 amino acids long. Trimming cost V 5 bases and J 3 bases; bases outside gene matches: 5. The CDR3 DNA reads TGTGCCAGCAGTGTCCGCGGGGGAACAGATACGCAGTATTTT. Translation: CASSVRGGTDTQYF.

The chain joins TRBV6-1 to TRBJ2-3; 8 bases map to TRBD2. With 6 bases clipped from V and 2 bases from J, the junction kept 7 bases outside the gene matches. This CDR3 comprises 15 residues. CDR1 and CDR2 from the germline V gene are MNHNS and SASEGT. This chain's CDR3 is CASRISGATTDTQYF. The CDR3 region has the DNA TGTGCCAGCAGGATTAGCGGGGCAACCACAGATACGCAGTATTTT.

The chain employs TRBV20-1 and TRBJ1-3; possibly TRBD1 for D (6 bases). The V gene lost 3 bases and the J gene lost 0 bases, with 12 bases spanning the gap. There are 15 residues in the CDR3. Looked up from germline, CDR1 is DFQATT and CDR2 is SNEGSKA (reference sequence). The chain's CDR3 is CSASDPRGSGNTIYF. The CDR3 DNA reads as TGCAGTGCTAGTGATCCCAGGGGCTCTGGAAACACCATATATTTT.

This clonotype showed up many times. J is TRBJ2-7 and V is TRBV6-6, with 10 bases aligning to TRBD1. The CDR3 is 15 residues long. The germline V gene has CDR1 MNHNY and CDR2 SVGAGI (reference sequence). J gave up 4 bases and V 2 bases, and 5 bases lay outside the gene matches. DNA for the CDR3: TGTGCCAGCAGTTACGGACAGGGGGATAGTTACGAGCAGTACTTC. Its translation: CASSYGQGDSYEQYF.

This clonotype was observed many times. The chain carries TRBV11-2 and TRBJ2-1; 8 nucleotides agree with TRBD2. This CDR3 is built from 15 residues. In germline, CDR1 is SGHAT, CDR2 FQNNGV. V gave up 5 bases and J gave up 8 bases; unmatched junction bases: 11. CDR3 protein: CASSVRREGSDEQFF. The CDR3 nucleotides read TGTGCCAGCAGCGTCCGACGGGAGGGTAGCGATGAGCAGTTCTTC.

Only a few counts were recorded for this clonotype. This sequence joins TRBV28 and TRBJ2-1; D is tentatively TRBD1 or TRBD2 (5 bases each). V was pared by 3 bases and J by 4 bases, with 10 bases between. The CDR3 loop spans 14 amino acids. Germline V lookup: CDR1 MDHEN, CDR2 SYDVKM. DNA for the CDR3: TGTGCCAGCAGTTTTTTGGGGGATTACAATGAGCAGTTCTTC. It codes for CASSFLGDYNEQFF.

This clonotype appeared many times. V is TRBV6-2 or TRBV6-3 and J is TRBJ2-7; 7 nucleotides agree with TRBD1. CDR1 and CDR2 (germline): MNHEY, SVGEGT. V lost 6 bases to trimming and J lost 1 base; unmatched junction nucleotides: 9. The CDR3 runs to 15 residues. CDR3 bases: TGTGCCAGCAGCCTAGACAGGGCAGGATCCTACGAGCAGTACTTC. Translation gives CASSLDRAGSYEQYF.

This clonotype was seen repeatedly, ten times or more. The J gene is TRBJ1-1, the V gene TRBV7-2, with 8 bases that match TRBD1. Trimming cost V 5 bases and J 5 bases; bases outside gene matches: 4. Germline CDR1 SGHTA, CDR2 FQGNSA. CDR3 length: 13 residues. The CDR3 sequence: CASSERQGTEAFF. CDR3 coding DNA: TGTGCCAGCAGCGAAAGACAGGGGACTGAAGCTTTCTTT.

This clonotype was seen ten or more times. The chain recombines TRBV27 with TRBJ1-2; TRBD1 agrees at 7 bases. J lost 4 bases, V lost 5 bases, and 7 bases had no gene match. CDR1 and CDR2 (germline): MNHEY, SMNVEV (reference sequence). The CDR3 has 14 amino acids. The CDR3 DNA is TGTGCCAGCAGTCCAAGACAGGGAAGCTATGGCTACACCTTC. Its translation: CASSPRQGSYGYTF.

In its sample, this clonotype was seen many times. J is TRBJ2-5 and V is TRBV6-2 or TRBV6-3; TRBD1 might be the D (6 bases). Germline V gene lookup returns CDR1 MNHEY and CDR2 SVGEGT. The CDR3 contains 15 residues. The V end was cut by 6 bases, the J end by 5 bases, with 19 bases between. The CDR3 is CASSLDQGIRETQYF. CDR3 coding DNA: TGTGCCAGCAGCCTTGACCAGGGGATCCGGGAGACCCAGTACTTC.

The rearrangement links TRBV20-1 to TRBJ2-1; D is uncertain. In germline, CDR1 is DFQATT, CDR2 SNEGSKA (reference sequence). V was trimmed by 0 bases and J by 10 bases, leaving 13 bases between them. The CDR3 length is 13 residues. The DNA for the CDR3 is TGCAGTGCTAGAGATGTGGCTATCCCCGAGCAGTTCTTC. It is translated as CSARDVAIPEQFF.

The V and J genes are TRBV12-3 or TRBV12-4 and TRBJ1-5, with TRBD1 matching over 9 bases. CDR3 length equals 14 residues. V lost 5 bases to trimming and J lost 10 bases; unmatched junction nucleotides: 9. DNA for the CDR3: TGTGCCAGCAGTCCCCGGACAGGGGAGATTCCCCAGCATTTT. It yields the protein CASSPRTGEIPQHF.